The present entry profiles one TCR beta chain with its context. CDR1 is MDHEN and CDR2 is SYDVKM in the germline V gene. CDR3 length equals 14 residues. The trim removed 8 bases at V and 8 bases at J, leaving 12 bases unmatched. The table came from immunoSEQ multiplex PCR; TCRdb's copy has only in-frame clones and leaves some out. The repertoire holds about 140,000 clones, approximately 90% seen once, with around 2.8% in the top ten. The sample originates from a study of T cell responses to AZD1222 COVID-19 vaccine. This sequence joins TRBV28 and TRBJ1-2; TRBD1 matches 9 bases. The TCR was taken from an adult in good health. The sample was peripheral blood, taken on day 0 of AZD1222 vaccination. Here the CDR3 DNA reads TGTGCCAGCCACCTGGTGGACAGGGGAGGGGGCTACACCTTC. Translation gives CASHLVDRGGGYTF.